This T cell receptor (beta chain) was profiled in a study of T cells in Graves' hyperthyroidism and ophthalmopathy. Whole-study results and caveats: Also found in blood were most expanded thyroid clonotypes above 0.001.

Researchers took RNA transcripts and amplified the TCR beta CDR3 regions from them. During a first-round RT-PCR of the TCR CDR3, the HTBI primer set was used. MiXCR, run by TCRdb on the multiplex PCR reads, gives a single entry per CDR3 protein. In the table there are 300,000 to 450,000 distinct CDR3 sequences, about 14% of which are singletons. The germline V gene has CDR1 GTSNPN and CDR2 SVGIG (reference sequence). Between the trimmed V and J ends, which lost 8 bases and 0 bases, there was a span of 17 bases. This CDR3 contains 14 residues. This clonotype has a count of ten or more. Its target is not known. Subjects with ophthalmopathy showed a Clinical Activity Score no lower than 3, a NOSPECS grade no lower than 4, and a duration shorter than 3 months. The study based diagnoses on clinical symptoms, serum thyroxine and TRAb, thyroid ultrasound and orbital computed tomography.

Sequenced material: blood. The TCR comes from a woman aged 25 to 45 with Graves' ophthalmopathy. J is TRBJ2-7 and V is TRBV30; D may be TRBD2 (5 bases). CDR3 DNA: TGTGCCGCAACGGGAACAGAGAGCTCCTACGAGCAGTACTTC. Protein sequence: CAATGTESSYEQYF.